This T cell receptor (beta chain) was observed in a study of read filtering for tumor transcriptome and immune sequencing. Study-level information: TCR-mapped reads were about 4.05 to 11 million with IR-seq versus roughly 75 to 1,400 with RNA-seq.

In this sample, this clonotype turned up many times. What it binds is unknown. V shed 1 base and J shed 0 bases, with 8 bases lying between them. Germline V gene lookup returns CDR1 GTSNPN and CDR2 SVGIG (reference sequence). The length of the CDR3 is 14 residues. From approximately 430 ng of RNA, a library with molecular barcoded alpha/delta and beta/gamma adaptors was made. TCRdb ran MiXCR on the reads and lists one entry per CDR3 protein. Among 75,000 to 90,000 distinct CDR3 sequences listed, over 9% were seen once. Every patient had bone marrow sampled while the disease was active. Whole-study findings and limits: Compared with RNA-seq, IR-seq gave much higher clonotype depth and reliability. Sorted CD138-negative bone marrow cells were not purified T cells.

This clonotype was obtained from a donor aged 40 or older with multiple myeloma. The chain combines TRBV30 with TRBJ2-3, with D maybe TRBD2 (5 bases). Sequencing input: a population of CD138-negative cells sorted from bone marrow. CDR3 in DNA: TGTGCCTGGAGTGCGGGATTTAGCACAGATACGCAGTATTTT. It specifies CAWSAGFSTDTQYF.